This T cell receptor beta chain was observed in a study of cytotoxic CD8 clonotypes in ibrutinib-treated CLL. On the study more broadly: The subjects consisted of roughly twelve relapsed/refractory and fewer than 16 treatment-naive individuals, with roughly 17 IGHV unmutated. Response material was collected after a median approximately 11 months of treatment, range 6 to 36.

Germline CDR1 MGHRA, CDR2 YSYEKL. The V end lost 0 bases, the J end lost 1 base, and 8 bases lay between the germline ends. The CDR3 sequence is 15 residues long. Clones were sequenced by immunoSEQ multiplex PCR, and TCRdb holds only the in-frame ones, with some missing. Of 300,000 to 400,000 clones detected, 60% to 80% appear once; the ten largest clones hold roughly 6.3%. This receptor was obtained from a human donor with chronic lymphocytic leukemia. The chain is built from TRBV4-1 and TRBJ2-3; D not resolved. The sequencing used PBMCs, collected after 36 months of ibrutinib treatment. CDR3 region: CASSQEAYGTDTQYF. The CDR3 DNA is TGCGCCAGCAGCCAAGAGGCGTACGGCACAGATACGCAGTATTTT.